This TCR beta chain comes out of a study of T cell responses to AZD1222 COVID-19 vaccine. Study-level findings and limits: The donor group comprised mostly white British people and more females; the analysis possibly underestimated clonal diversity. The span of vaccine-associated CD4 TCRs extended across spike, with dominance at 160-218 and 743-854. Baseline seropositivity characterized only a handful of AZD1222 recipients.

Germline values: CDR1 SEHNR, CDR2 FQNEAQ (reference sequence). The V end lost 6 bases, the J end lost 1 base, and 15 bases lay between the germline ends. This CDR3 has 15 residues. Clones were sequenced by immunoSEQ multiplex PCR, and TCRdb holds only the in-frame ones, with some missing. The data show around 180,000 clones, roughly 92% seen once. Comments on this clone: Its antigen is unknown.

The genes are TRBV7-9 and TRBJ1-1; D is perhaps TRBD1 (5 bases). This receptor was obtained from an adult in good health. The sample was peripheral blood, taken on day 0 of AZD1222 vaccination. The CDR3 region has the DNA TGTGCCAGCAGACAGGACCTCAGAGGGAACACTGAAGCTTTCTTT. Protein sequence: CASRQDLRGNTEAFF.